This T cell receptor (beta chain) derives from a study of control samples from healthy donors and cancer patients. Germline trimming cut 6 bases from V and 3 bases from J; bases unmatched to any gene: 8. The CDR3 is made up of 15 amino acids. Germline V lookup: CDR1 SNHLY, CDR2 FYNNEI. This table comes from immunoSEQ multiplex PCR, and its TCRdb copy is limited to in-frame clones, with some not included. The sample carries roughly 100,000 clones, roughly four fifths recorded once. The rearrangement joins TRBV2 to TRBJ1-3; 7 bases line up with TRBD1. This TCR was sampled from a woman between 45 and 65 years old in good health. The sequenced sample consisted of blood. CDR3 protein: CASRGGRNGGNTIYF. In nucleotides, the CDR3 is TGTGCCAGCAGAGGGGGCCGGAATGGTGGAAACACCATATATTTT.